This T cell receptor beta chain comes out of a study of blood T cell repertoires in COVID-19. As for the study in general: The samples span acute and convalescent COVID-19 from the United States, Italy and Spain. T cells, B-cell-depleted T cells, or PBMCs supplied cDNA or gDNA.

Seattle researchers signed up patients amid active infection and tracked them longitudinally. The authors' processing: Researchers report that nucleated cell counts were estimated from reference gene primer amplification. Produced via immunoSEQ multiplex PCR; TCRdb's table is partial and in-frame only. V, J and clone size derive from that table, while D and trimming were established from the DNA sequence. In the table there are some 240,000 clones, approximately 85% of which are singletons. Germline V lookup: CDR1 SGHNT, CDR2 YYREEE (reference sequence). CDR3 length: 15 residues. V lost 4 bases, J lost 6 bases, and 10 bases stayed unmatched.

This receptor was taken from a woman aged 70-85 years with COVID-19, enrolled during active disease. Sequencing was done on a sample of peripheral blood. J is TRBJ1-1 and V is TRBV5-4; the match to TRBD1 covers 9 bases. The CDR3 is CASSTQTGGPPEAFF. CDR3 sequence (DNA): TGTGCCAGCAGCACACAGACAGGGGGTCCGCCTGAAGCTTTCTTT.